This T cell receptor beta chain was captured in a study of blood T cells in healthy people across ages. This CDR3 is 18 amino acids long. Germline values: CDR1 LGHDT, CDR2 YNNKEL (reference sequence). Trimming took 1 base from V and 6 from J; bases not matched to a gene: 13. Through a sample-barcoded 5' primer and a J-beta primer mix, a second PCR was run for 7 to 11 cycles. Each TCR beta cDNA got a 12-nucleotide random molecular identifier. Each CDR3 protein gets one entry after TCRdb re-called the 5' RACE reads with MiXCR. The table shows roughly 1.4 million distinct CDR3 sequences, with approximately 60% occurring only once.

The genes are TRBV3-1 and TRBJ2-3; 10 nucleotides agree with TRBD2. The sample comprised blood. The sequence derives from a man aged 18 to 29 in good health. This CDR3 reads CASSQAETSGVSGDTQYF. The DNA for the CDR3 is TGTGCCAGCAGCCAAGCCGAAACTAGCGGGGTCTCCGGGGATACGCAGTATTTT.